Below, 19 T cell receptor beta chains from the same sample are listed, as sequenced in a study of blood T cell repertoires in COVID-19. The method was immunoSEQ multiplex PCR; TCRdb's version includes in-frame clones alone and lacks a portion of them. The sample contains around 370,000 clones, 70% to 90% of which appear only once. The sequencing sample was made of PBMCs or T cells enriched from blood (not recorded which). Receptors were obtained from a young woman who had recovered from COVID-19.

The chain combines TRBV6-5 with TRBJ1-2, with D maybe TRBD1 (5 bases). V shed 10 bases and J shed 6 bases, with 18 bases lying between them. Germline V lookup: CDR1 MNHEY, CDR2 SVGAGI. The CDR3 is made up of 13 amino acids. This CDR3 reads CATVVPGMNGYTF. CDR3 in DNA: TGTGCCACCGTAGTCCCAGGGATGAATGGCTACACCTTC.

The chain combines TRBV27 with TRBJ2-7, with TRBD2 matching over 8 bases. Per germline, CDR1 MNHEY and CDR2 SMNVEV (reference sequence). Trimming removed 0 bases from V and 3 bases from J; junction bases left unmatched: 1. The CDR3 extends over 14 amino acids. The CDR3 is CASSLSGGDYEQYF. The CDR3 nucleotides are TGTGCCAGCAGTTTATCCGGGGGGGACTACGAGCAGTACTTC.

The chain couples TRBV19 to TRBJ1-6; D is perhaps TRBD1 (6 bases). The CDR3 spans 16 residues. V lost 2 bases to trimming and J lost 5 bases, with 13 bases between them. CDR1 and CDR2 from the germline V gene are LNHDA and SQIVND (reference sequence). The CDR3 is CASSIPGRGDNSPLHF. The CDR3 coding sequence is TGTGCCAGTAGTATACCGGGCAGGGGAGATAATTCACCCCTCCACTTT.

This sequence joins TRBV6-1 and TRBJ1-1, with TRBD1 matching over 7 bases. This CDR3 has 16 amino acids. Germline-derived CDR1 and CDR2 are MNHNS and SASEGT. Unmatched junction bases numbered 13, after V lost 4 bases and J lost 5 bases. The CDR3 is CASSGDLTGRETEAFF. The DNA for the CDR3 is TGTGCCAGCAGTGGTGACTTGACAGGGCGAGAGACTGAAGCTTTCTTT.

The rearrangement joins TRBV6-5 to TRBJ1-3, with TRBD1 matching 7 bases. The CDR3 has 15 amino acids. V was pared by 6 bases and J by 0 bases, with 5 bases of the junction left unmatched. Germline CDR1 MNHEY, CDR2 SVGAGI. The chain's CDR3 is CASRTGTHSGNTIYF. The CDR3 DNA reads as TGTGCCAGCAGGACAGGGACCCACTCTGGAAACACCATATATTTT.

Only one count was recorded for this clone. V and J are TRBV5-5 and TRBJ2-5; possibly TRBD2 for D (6 bases). The CDR3 spans 14 residues. Germline assignment: CDR1 SGHKS and CDR2 YYEKEE (reference sequence). Trimming took off 2 bases at V and 1 base at J, with 9 bases between the two ends. Here the CDR3 reads CASSFTTSQETQYF. The CDR3 DNA follows: TGTGCCAGCAGCTTCACGACTAGCCAAGAGACCCAGTACTTC.

The chain recombines TRBV2 with TRBJ1-3, with TRBD1 matching over 7 bases. Germline assignment: CDR1 SNHLY and CDR2 FYNNEI. J gave up 0 bases and V 1 base, and 9 bases lay outside the gene matches. The CDR3 contains 18 residues. The CDR3 DNA reads TGTGCCAGCAGTGAAGGGGGGACAGCCTCCTTCTCTGGAAACACCATATATTTT. The encoded protein is CASSEGGTASFSGNTIYF.

CDR3 DNA: TGCGCCAGCAGCTCCACGGGACAGGGGCCCTACGAGCAGTACTTC. Translating gives CASSSTGQGPYEQYF. This chain uses TRBV5-1 with TRBJ2-7; 10 nucleotides align to TRBD1. V lost 3 bases to trimming and J lost 2 bases; unmatched junction nucleotides: 5. Per the germline V gene, CDR1 is SGHRS and CDR2 is YFSETQ. This CDR3 is built from 15 residues.

This chain uses TRBV13 with TRBJ1-1; D is ambiguous. Germline lookup yields CDR1 PRHDT and CDR2 FYEKMQ (reference sequence). The V and J ends lost 5 bases and 0 bases respectively, with 10 bases between them. The CDR3 extends over 14 amino acids. The CDR3 DNA reads TGTGCCAGCAGCGAAAGAGGCATGAACACTGAAGCTTTCTTT. It translates to CASSERGMNTEAFF. The whole variable domain, filled in from reference TRBV13 and TRBJ1-1, reads AAGVIQSPRHLIKEKRETATLKCYPIPRHDTVYWYQQGPGQDPQFLISFYEKMQSDKGSIPDRFSAQQFSDYHSELNMSSLELGDSALYFCASSERGMNTEAFFGQGTRLTVV.

The chain uses TRBV2 and TRBJ2-1, with 10 bases matching TRBD2. The J segment lost 5 bases and the V segment lost 6 bases, leaving 16 bases of the junction unmatched. CDR1 SNHLY and CDR2 FYNNEI come from the germline V gene. The CDR3 covers 18 residues. CDR3 sequence: CASSPKGELAGGHNEQFF. The CDR3 DNA follows: TGTGCCAGCAGCCCAAAAGGGGAGTTAGCGGGGGGCCACAATGAGCAGTTCTTC.

The chain recombines TRBV7-2 with TRBJ2-7; D is ambiguous. CDR1 SGHTA and CDR2 FQGNSA come from the germline V gene. Trimming took 3 bases from V and 1 from J, leaving 4 bases between them. The CDR3 sequence is 12 residues long. CDR3 sequence (DNA): TGTGCCAGCAGCTTTAGTTCCTACGAGCAGTACTTC. Its protein product is CASSFSSYEQYF.

The rearrangement links TRBV9 to TRBJ1-1, with 9 bases lining up with TRBD1. Trimming cost V 4 bases and J 5 bases; bases outside gene matches: 9. Germline assignment: CDR1 SGDLS and CDR2 YYNGEE. This CDR3 spans 15 amino acids. CDR3 sequence: CASSPRAGTGTEAFF. CDR3 nucleotides: TGTGCCAGCAGCCCTCGAGCCGGGACAGGGACTGAAGCTTTCTTT.

As to this clone: The sample carries other DNA sequences with the same CDR3. The chain is built from TRBV5-4 and TRBJ1-2; no clear D gene. In germline, CDR1 is SGHNT, CDR2 YYREEE (reference sequence). Trimming took off 3 bases at V and 4 bases at J, with 7 bases between the two ends. This CDR3 has 12 residues. CDR3 DNA sequence: TGTGCCAGCAGCTCTCCCCGCTATGGCTACACCTTC. This translates into CASSSPRYGYTF.

V and J are TRBV28 and TRBJ1-6; maybe TRBD1 (5 bases). The CDR3 is 13 residues long. Germline V gene lookup returns CDR1 MDHEN and CDR2 SYDVKM. V lost 7 bases to trimming and J lost 11 bases, with 15 bases between them. CDR3 in DNA: TGTGCCAGCACTCCCCCTCAGGGAACACCCCTCCACTTT. Translating it yields CASTPPQGTPLHF.

The J gene is TRBJ2-3, the V gene TRBV27; perhaps TRBD1 as D (6 bases). The CDR3 contains 14 residues. Germline V gives CDR1 MNHEY, CDR2 SMNVEV (reference sequence). Trimming shortened V by 4 bases and J by 2 bases, and 10 bases separated the two germline ends. CDR3 residues: CASSWTVYTDTQYF. The CDR3 DNA follows: TGTGCCAGCAGTTGGACAGTTTACACAGATACGCAGTATTTT.

J is TRBJ2-1 and V is TRBV9; 10 bases are shared with TRBD2. The CDR3 loop spans 14 amino acids. V shed 5 bases, J shed 12 bases, and the junction held 11 bases outside the gene matches. Per germline, CDR1 SGDLS and CDR2 YYNGEE. The CDR3, as DNA: TGTGCCAGCAGTCCCGATAGCGGGGGGTTGGCGCAGTTCTTC. Its protein product is CASSPDSGGLAQFF. The full variable domain, completed using reference TRBV9 and TRBJ2-1, is DSGVTQTPKHLITATGQRVTLRCSPRSGDLSVYWYQQSLDQGLQFLIQYYNGEERAKGNILERFSAQQFPDLHSELNLSSLELGDSALYFCASSPDSGGLAQFFGPGTRLTVL.

This chain connects TRBV7-9 to TRBJ1-5, with D possibly being TRBD1 (5 bases). The V gene lost 0 bases and the J gene lost 1 base, with 10 bases spanning the gap. Germline CDR1 and CDR2: SEHNR and FQNEAQ (reference sequence). The CDR3 length is 16 residues. The CDR3 sequence is CASSLAGGRSNQPQHF. CDR3 DNA: TGTGCCAGCAGCTTAGCGGGGGGACGGAGCAATCAGCCCCAGCATTTT.

The J gene is TRBJ1-4, the V gene TRBV5-1; D is ambiguous. The CDR3 runs to 14 residues. Germline-derived CDR1 and CDR2 are SGHRS and YFSETQ. V was shortened by 3 bases and J by 6 bases, with 12 bases between the two germline ends. As DNA, the CDR3 is TGCGCCAGCAGCTCTCGTGGAGGTTATGAAAAACTGTTTTTT. It translates to CASSSRGGYEKLFF.

The rearrangement links TRBV6-5 to TRBJ1-6; D is unclear. Between the trimmed V and J ends, which lost 5 bases and 7 bases, there was a span of 6 bases. The CDR3 has 12 amino acids. Germline CDR1 and CDR2: MNHEY and SVGAGI. The CDR3 sequence is CASSRGNSPLHF. DNA of the CDR3: TGTGCCAGCAGTCGCGGGAATTCACCCCTCCACTTT.